Listed below are T cell receptor beta chains from one sample, sequenced in a study of cytomegalovirus exposure and HLA in healthy donors. Sequenced by immunoSEQ multiplex PCR; TCRdb stores in-frame clones only, minus some. This sample yields some 110,000 clones, of which approximately 58% are seen a single time; 2% to 2.5% belongs to the top ten. Sequencing was done on a sample of PBMCs. The receptors were sampled from a woman aged 25 to 39 in good health and CMV-seronegative. The CDR3 runs from the conserved cysteine through the conserved F or W. Each record gives: D gene, clone size, V gene, J gene, CDR3 DNA, CDR3 protein. A D gene is named only where the DNA matches it firmly. For some rows the clone size is stated as once, few or many, or as a class when expanded; others skip it.

D gene: TRBD2; clone size: NA; V gene: TRBV5-1; J gene: TRBJ2-1; CDR3 DNA: TGCGCCAGCAGCTTGGGGACTAGCGGGAATGAGCAGTTCTTC; CDR3 protein: CASSLGTSGNEQFF
D gene: NA; clone size: few; V gene: TRBV29-1; J gene: TRBJ2-7; CDR3 DNA: TGCAGCGCCTTGACAGACTACGAGCAGTACTTC; CDR3 protein: CSALTDYEQYF
D gene: NA; clone size: NA; V gene: TRBV19; J gene: TRBJ1-5; CDR3 DNA: TGTGCCAGTAGTAGCCAGGGAAAGTTGGGCACAAATCAGCCCCAGCATTTT; CDR3 protein: CASSSQGKLGTNQPQHF
D gene: NA; clone size: NA; V gene: TRBV5-4; J gene: TRBJ1-2; CDR3 DNA: TGTGCCAGCAGCCGACCCCAACAGTTAAACTATGGCTACACCTTC; CDR3 protein: CASSRPQQLNYGYTF
D gene: TRBD1; clone size: NA; V gene: TRBV4-1; J gene: TRBJ1-6; CDR3 DNA: TGCGCCAGCAGCCAAGATCCCCGCAGGGGGCGGTTTAATTCACCCCTCCACTTT; CDR3 protein: CASSQDPRRGRFNSPLHF
D gene: TRBD2; clone size: few; V gene: TRBV9; J gene: TRBJ2-1; CDR3 DNA: TGTGCCAGCAGCGTATTATCGGGGAGGGGACTAGCGCGGAATGAGCAGTTCTTC; CDR3 protein: CASSVLSGRGLARNEQFF
D gene: NA; clone size: NA; V gene: TRBV29-1; J gene: TRBJ2-5; CDR3 DNA: TGCAGCGTTGTGGCGGCGGGACGGGAGACCCAGTACTTC; CDR3 protein: CSVVAAGRETQYF
D gene: NA; clone size: few; V gene: TRBV4-1; J gene: TRBJ1-5; CDR3 DNA: TGCGCCAGCAGCGCACAGGCCAACAATCAGCCCCAGCATTTT; CDR3 protein: CASSAQANNQPQHF
D gene: TRBD1; clone size: NA; V gene: TRBV2; J gene: TRBJ1-4; CDR3 DNA: TGTGCCAGCAGGGGACAGGGGGCTGAAAAACTGTTTTTT; CDR3 protein: CASRGQGAEKLFF
D gene: TRBD1; clone size: NA; V gene: TRBV27; J gene: TRBJ1-2; CDR3 DNA: TGTGCCAGCAGTTACGACAGGGCCACTAACTATGGCTACACCTTC; CDR3 protein: CASSYDRATNYGYTF
D gene: TRBD2; clone size: NA; V gene: TRBV7-8; J gene: TRBJ2-7; CDR3 DNA: TGTGCCAGCAGCTTAGATTTAGCGGGAAACTCCTACGAGCAGTACTTC; CDR3 protein: CASSLDLAGNSYEQYF
D gene: NA; clone size: NA; V gene: TRBV20-1; J gene: TRBJ2-5; CDR3 DNA: TGCAGTGCTGTAGCTCAAGAGCAGTACTTC; CDR3 protein: CSAVAQEQYF
D gene: TRBD2; clone size: NA; V gene: TRBV7-7; J gene: TRBJ2-1; CDR3 DNA: TGTGCTAGCAGCTTGGGACTAGCGGGAGGCCCCTACAATGAGCAGTTCTTC; CDR3 protein: CASSLGLAGGPYNEQFF
D gene: TRBD2; clone size: few; V gene: TRBV18; J gene: TRBJ2-1; CDR3 DNA: TGTGCCAGCTCCAGACTAGCGGGATTAGATGAGCAGTTCTTC; CDR3 protein: CASSRLAGLDEQFF
D gene: NA; clone size: NA; V gene: TRBV28; J gene: TRBJ1-5; CDR3 DNA: TGTGCCAGCAGTTTGAGTCCCCTTAGCAATCAGCCCCAGCATTTT; CDR3 protein: CASSLSPLSNQPQHF
D gene: NA; clone size: NA; V gene: TRBV5-6; J gene: TRBJ1-3; CDR3 DNA: TGTGCCAGCAGCTTCGCGCGGGGGCCTGGAAACACCATATATTTT; CDR3 protein: CASSFARGPGNTIYF
D gene: TRBD2; clone size: few; V gene: TRBV28; J gene: TRBJ2-2; CDR3 DNA: TGTGCCAGCGAGACAATCGGGACTAGCGGCACCGGGGAGCTGTTTTTT; CDR3 protein: CASETIGTSGTGELFF
D gene: NA; clone size: NA; V gene: TRBV6-6; J gene: TRBJ1-1; CDR3 DNA: TGTGCCAGCAGTTACTCAGGGGGGAACACTGAAGCTTTCTTT; CDR3 protein: CASSYSGGNTEAFF
D gene: TRBD2; clone size: NA; V gene: TRBV6-6; J gene: TRBJ2-7; CDR3 DNA: TGTGCCAGCAGTTACGGGACTAGCGGGAACGAGCAGTACTTC; CDR3 protein: CASSYGTSGNEQYF
D gene: NA; clone size: few; V gene: TRBV4-1; J gene: TRBJ1-2; CDR3 DNA: TGCGCCAGCAGGACCGGGACTGCACCTCCACGGGATGGCTACACCTTC; CDR3 protein: CASRTGTAPPRDGYTF
D gene: NA; clone size: NA; V gene: TRBV27; J gene: TRBJ1-1; CDR3 DNA: TGTGCCAGCAGTTTTGGGAGAGGGATGGGAGCTTTCTTT; CDR3 protein: CASSFGRGMGAFF
D gene: NA; clone size: NA; V gene: TRBV27; J gene: TRBJ1-4; CDR3 DNA: TGTGCCAGCAGTTTATTATCACAGTCTGGAAGAAATGAAAAACTGTTTTTT; CDR3 protein: CASSLLSQSGRNEKLFF
D gene: TRBD2; clone size: NA; V gene: TRBV11-2; J gene: TRBJ2-5; CDR3 DNA: TGTGCCAGCAGCCCCCGGGGTAGCGGGAGTAGTGAGACCCAGTACTTC; CDR3 protein: CASSPRGSGSSETQYF
D gene: NA; clone size: NA; V gene: TRBV7-8; J gene: TRBJ1-2; CDR3 DNA: TGTGCCAGCAGCTTAGCCGGAGGGACGGCTAACTATGGCTACACCTTC; CDR3 protein: CASSLAGGTANYGYTF
D gene: NA; clone size: NA; V gene: TRBV19; J gene: TRBJ1-5; CDR3 DNA: TGTGCCAGTAGTATAGGTGAGCGGCAGCCCCAGCATTTT; CDR3 protein: CASSIGERQPQHF
D gene: TRBD2; clone size: NA; V gene: TRBV5-1; J gene: TRBJ2-7; CDR3 DNA: TGCGCCAGCAGCTTGGCCGCGGGAGGGCCCGACGAGCAGTACTTC; CDR3 protein: CASSLAAGGPDEQYF
D gene: NA; clone size: once; V gene: TRBV28; J gene: TRBJ1-1; CDR3 DNA: TGTGCCAGCAGGCGGACAGTGAACACTGAAGCTTTCTTT; CDR3 protein: CASRRTVNTEAFF
D gene: NA; clone size: few; V gene: TRBV5-4; J gene: TRBJ2-3; CDR3 DNA: TGTGCCAGCAGCTTGTACGGGAGTACAGATACGCAGTATTTT; CDR3 protein: CASSLYGSTDTQYF
D gene: NA; clone size: NA; V gene: TRBV19; J gene: TRBJ2-2; CDR3 DNA: TGTGCCAGTAGTATTTCCGGGACATTGAACACCGGGGAGCTGTTTTTT; CDR3 protein: CASSISGTLNTGELFF
D gene: NA; clone size: few; V gene: TRBV13; J gene: TRBJ1-6; CDR3 DNA: TGTGCCAGCAGCACAGGTTGGAATTCACCCCTCCACTTT; CDR3 protein: CASSTGWNSPLHF
D gene: NA; clone size: few; V gene: TRBV5-7; J gene: TRBJ2-1; CDR3 DNA: TGTGCCAGCAGTTGGGGGGGCGGGAGCTCCTACAATGAGCAGTTCTTC; CDR3 protein: CASSWGGGSSYNEQFF
D gene: TRBD1; clone size: NA; V gene: TRBV5-6; J gene: TRBJ2-7; CDR3 DNA: TGTGCCAGCAGCATAGGACAGGGAGAATACGAGCAGTACTTC; CDR3 protein: CASSIGQGEYEQYF
D gene: NA; clone size: few; V gene: TRBV19; J gene: TRBJ1-2; CDR3 DNA: TGTGCCAGCTCTACAGGAGACAACTATGGCTACACCTTC; CDR3 protein: CASSTGDNYGYTF
D gene: TRBD2; clone size: NA; V gene: TRBV18; J gene: TRBJ2-3; CDR3 DNA: TGTGCCAGCTCACCAGGACTAGCGGGAGTTGGAACAGATACGCAGTATTTT; CDR3 protein: CASSPGLAGVGTDTQYF
D gene: NA; clone size: NA; V gene: TRBV6-5; J gene: TRBJ1-5; CDR3 DNA: TGTGCCAGCAGTTACGAACCTGGAGTTGGTCAGCCCCAGCATTTT; CDR3 protein: CASSYEPGVGQPQHF
D gene: NA; clone size: NA; V gene: TRBV30; J gene: TRBJ1-1; CDR3 DNA: TGTGCCTGGAGTGTACGGACGGCAGGGTTGAACACTGAAGCTTTCTTT; CDR3 protein: CAWSVRTAGLNTEAFF
D gene: NA; clone size: NA; V gene: TRBV18; J gene: TRBJ1-2; CDR3 DNA: TGTGCCAGCTCACCTGGGCAGGCTGGCTATGGCTACACCTTC; CDR3 protein: CASSPGQAGYGYTF
D gene: NA; clone size: NA; V gene: TRBV7-2; J gene: TRBJ2-1; CDR3 DNA: TGTGCCAGCTCCCAGATGCGGACTTTAAATGAGCAGTTCTTC; CDR3 protein: CASSQMRTLNEQFF
D gene: NA; clone size: NA; V gene: TRBV6-1; J gene: TRBJ2-7; CDR3 DNA: TGTGCCAGCAGTGGAGTTGTGTCAGGATGGGCCTACGAGCAGTACTTC; CDR3 protein: CASSGVVSGWAYEQYF
D gene: NA; clone size: few; V gene: TRBV5-6; J gene: TRBJ2-7; CDR3 DNA: TGTGCCAGCAAACTGGCGGGATCTGCCTACGAGCAGTACTTC; CDR3 protein: CASKLAGSAYEQYF
D gene: NA; clone size: NA; V gene: TRBV27; J gene: TRBJ1-5; CDR3 DNA: TGTGCCAGCAGTACAGGGCCCAATCAGCCCCAGCATTTT; CDR3 protein: CASSTGPNQPQHF
D gene: TRBD2; clone size: once; V gene: TRBV28; J gene: TRBJ2-7; CDR3 DNA: TGTGCCAGTCTGGAAACTAGCGGGCGGGACGAGCAGTACTTC; CDR3 protein: CASLETSGRDEQYF
D gene: TRBD1; clone size: NA; V gene: TRBV14; J gene: TRBJ2-2; CDR3 DNA: TGTGCCAGCAGCCCACGGACAGGGTTCACCGGGGAGCTGTTTTTT; CDR3 protein: CASSPRTGFTGELFF
D gene: NA; clone size: NA; V gene: TRBV7-6; J gene: TRBJ2-1; CDR3 DNA: TGTGCCAGCAGCTTTAACGGGAGAGGGGCCTACAATGAGCAGTTCTTC; CDR3 protein: CASSFNGRGAYNEQFF
D gene: NA; clone size: NA; V gene: TRBV5-6; J gene: TRBJ1-2; CDR3 DNA: TGTGCCAGCAGACATGGACAGTCCTTTGAAATTAACTATGGCTACACCTTC; CDR3 protein: CASRHGQSFEINYGYTF
D gene: TRBD1; clone size: NA; V gene: TRBV28; J gene: TRBJ1-2; CDR3 DNA: TGTGCCAGCAGGGGTCGCGGACAGGCTAATACTAACTATGGCTACACCTTC; CDR3 protein: CASRGRGQANTNYGYTF
D gene: TRBD2; clone size: few; V gene: TRBV5-1; J gene: TRBJ2-1; CDR3 DNA: TGCGCCAGCAGCCCGGGACTAGCGTGGGATGAGCAGTTCTTC; CDR3 protein: CASSPGLAWDEQFF
D gene: NA; clone size: NA; V gene: TRBV2; J gene: TRBJ1-5; CDR3 DNA: TGTGCCAGCAGTGGACAGGTTCGGCCCCAGCATTTT; CDR3 protein: CASSGQVRPQHF
D gene: NA; clone size: few; V gene: TRBV6-6; J gene: TRBJ2-7; CDR3 DNA: TGTGCCAGCAGGCCCCAGGGCCTAACACTTACTAACGAGCAGTACTTC; CDR3 protein: CASRPQGLTLTNEQYF
D gene: NA; clone size: NA; V gene: TRBV2; J gene: TRBJ1-6; CDR3 DNA: TGTGCCAGCAGTGGGGAGGGGAATTCACCCCTCCACTTT; CDR3 protein: CASSGEGNSPLHF
D gene: NA; clone size: once; V gene: TRBV5-5; J gene: TRBJ1-1; CDR3 DNA: TGTGCCAGCAGCCAGTATTCAGGGAACACTGAAGCTTTCTTT; CDR3 protein: CASSQYSGNTEAFF
D gene: TRBD2; clone size: NA; V gene: TRBV4-2; J gene: TRBJ2-3; CDR3 DNA: TGTGCCAGCAGCCAAGCCCTAGCGGGGATCACAGATACGCAGTATTTT; CDR3 protein: CASSQALAGITDTQYF
D gene: NA; clone size: few; V gene: TRBV9; J gene: TRBJ1-1; CDR3 DNA: TGTGCCAGCAACCAAGGACAGACGAACACTGAAGCTTTCTTT; CDR3 protein: CASNQGQTNTEAFF
D gene: NA; clone size: NA; V gene: TRBV28; J gene: TRBJ1-2; CDR3 DNA: TGTGCCAGCAGTTTACGGAACTATGGCTACACCTTC; CDR3 protein: CASSLRNYGYTF
D gene: TRBD1; clone size: NA; V gene: TRBV4-1; J gene: TRBJ1-2; CDR3 DNA: TGCGCCAGCAGCCAGGACGGGACAGAGATTTGGGGAGGCTACACCTTC; CDR3 protein: CASSQDGTEIWGGYTF
D gene: TRBD2; clone size: NA; V gene: TRBV7-9; J gene: TRBJ2-7; CDR3 DNA: TGTGCCAGCAGCTCCTCACTGAGCGGGAGCTCCTACGAGCAGTACTTC; CDR3 protein: CASSSSLSGSSYEQYF
D gene: TRBD2; clone size: NA; V gene: TRBV19; J gene: TRBJ2-1; CDR3 DNA: TGTGCCAGTAGATTTAGCGGGAGGGAGTTAAATGAGCAGTTCTTC; CDR3 protein: CASRFSGRELNEQFF
D gene: TRBD1; clone size: NA; V gene: TRBV7-2; J gene: TRBJ2-7; CDR3 DNA: TGTGCCAGCAGCTCCCGGGACAGCCAATACGAGCAGTACTTC; CDR3 protein: CASSSRDSQYEQYF
D gene: NA; clone size: NA; V gene: TRBV5-1; J gene: TRBJ2-2; CDR3 DNA: TGCGCCAGCAGCTTGGTGGCAGGGCCGAACACCGGGGAGCTGTTTTTT; CDR3 protein: CASSLVAGPNTGELFF